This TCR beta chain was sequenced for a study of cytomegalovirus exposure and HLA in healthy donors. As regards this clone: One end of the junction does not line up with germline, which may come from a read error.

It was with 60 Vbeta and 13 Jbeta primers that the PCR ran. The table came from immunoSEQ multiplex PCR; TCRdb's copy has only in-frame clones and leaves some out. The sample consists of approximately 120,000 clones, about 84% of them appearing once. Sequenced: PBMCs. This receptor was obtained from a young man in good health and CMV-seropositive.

Here the CDR3 reads CASSFQYASGELFF. CDR3 nucleotide sequence: TGTGCTAGCAGCTTTCAGTATGCTTCCGGGGAGCTGTTTTTT. This rearrangement joins TRBV7-7 to TRBJ2-2; D is undetermined. CDR1 is SSHAT and CDR2 is FNYEAQ in the germline V gene (reference sequence). The CDR3 spans 14 residues.